These 32 T cell receptor beta chains were all obtained from the same sample, sequenced in a study of siplizumab effects on memory and regulatory T cells. Data came from immunoSEQ multiplex PCR; TCRdb stores just in-frame clones and leaves some out. The sample comprises 90,000 to 140,000 clones, under 95% of which are singletons, and around 0.3% rests with the top ten. Sequencing was carried out using CD4+ T cells sorted from blood. The receptors here all came from a human donor in good health.

The chain employs TRBV30 and TRBJ1-5, with 7 bases fitting TRBD1. Unmatched junction bases numbered 11, after V lost 5 bases and J lost 1 base. The germline CDR1 and CDR2 sequences are GTSNPN and SVGIG (reference sequence). The CDR3 is 16 amino acids. The CDR3 spells CAWALGGGGSNQPQHF. In nucleotides, the CDR3 is TGTGCCTGGGCCCTTGGGGGAGGGGGCAGCAATCAGCCCCAGCATTTT. The full variable domain, in which reference TRBV30 and TRBJ1-5 provide the parts outside the CDR3, is SQTIHQWPATLVQPVGSPLSLECTVEGTSNPNLYWYRQAAGRGLQLLFYSVGIGQISSEVPQNLSASRPQDRQFILSSKKLLLSDSGFYLCAWALGGGGSNQPQHFGDGTRLSIL.

This clone has only one observation. The CDR3 reads CASSLGDQFF. CDR3 nucleotides: TGTGCCAGCAGCTTGGGGGACCAGTTCTTC. The genes are TRBV6-9 and TRBJ2-1, with D tentatively TRBD1 or TRBD2 (5 bases each). Per germline, CDR1 MNHGY and CDR2 SVAAGI. V was pared by 6 bases and J by 13 bases, with 10 bases between. The CDR3 spans 10 residues.

This chain links TRBV2 with TRBJ1-1; TRBD1 aligns across 8 bases. V lost 6 bases, J lost 8 bases, and 8 bases stayed unmatched. This CDR3 has 13 amino acids. Germline-derived CDR1 and CDR2 are SNHLY and FYNNEI. CDR3 nucleotide sequence: TGTGCCAGCAGCGCCCCTCGGGACAGGGAAGCTTTCTTT. This translates into CASSAPRDREAFF. The full variable domain, with the rest looked up from reference TRBV2 and TRBJ1-1, is EPEVTQTPSHQVTQMGQEVILRCVPISNHLYFYWYRQILGQKVEFLVSFYNNEISEKSEIFDDQFSVERPDGSNFTLKIRSTKLEDSAMYFCASSAPRDREAFFGQGTRLTVV.

CDR3 sequence (DNA): TGTGCCTGGAACGGGGGGGGCTACGAGCAGTACTTC. Amino acid sequence: CAWNGGGYEQYF. J is TRBJ2-7 and V is TRBV30; the match to TRBD2 covers 8 bases. The CDR3 covers 12 residues. V was clipped by 4 bases and J by 3 bases; unmatched bases: 2. The germline V gene has CDR1 GTSNPN and CDR2 SVGIG (reference sequence). The full variable domain, with the rest looked up from reference TRBV30 and TRBJ2-7, is SQTIHQWPATLVQPVGSPLSLECTVEGTSNPNLYWYRQAAGRGLQLLFYSVGIGQISSEVPQNLSASRPQDRQFILSSKKLLLSDSGFYLCAWNGGGYEQYFGPGTRLTVT.

The chain recombines TRBV18 with TRBJ1-1, with D uncertain. This CDR3 spans 15 amino acids. Germline V gene data show CDR1 as KGHSH and CDR2 as LQKENI. Trimming shortened V by 2 bases and J by 2 bases, and 12 bases separated the two germline ends. CDR3 sequence reads: CASSPGLSSNTEAFF. The DNA for the CDR3 is TGTGCCAGCTCACCAGGTCTGTCATCTAACACTGAAGCTTTCTTT. The whole variable domain, filled in from reference TRBV18 and TRBJ1-1, reads NAGVMQNPRHLVRRRGQEARLRCSPMKGHSHVYWYRQLPEEGLKFMVYLQKENIIDESGMPKERFSAEFPKEGPSILRIQQVVRGDSAAYFCASSPGLSSNTEAFFGQGTRLTVV.

The genes are TRBV25-1 and TRBJ2-1; 9 bases line up with TRBD1. Germline loops: CDR1 MGHDK, CDR2 SYGVNS. The length of the CDR3 is 14 residues. The V and J ends lost 6 bases and 2 bases, in that order; junction bases with no gene match: 2. CDR3 residues: CASRTGGPYNEQFF. CDR3 sequence (DNA): TGTGCCAGCAGAACAGGGGGCCCCTACAATGAGCAGTTCTTC.

CDR3 protein: CASSNRDGANYGYTF. The CDR3 nucleotides are TGTGCCAGCAGCAACCGGGACGGTGCTAACTATGGCTACACCTTC. V usage is TRBV9 and J usage is TRBJ1-2; TRBD1 might be the D (5 bases). Trimming removed 4 bases from V and 0 bases from J, with 13 bases in between. Germline-derived CDR1 and CDR2 are SGDLS and YYNGEE. This CDR3 has 15 residues.

The chain recombines TRBV6-5 with TRBJ2-1; 7 positions agree with TRBD2. This CDR3 has 14 amino acids. Germline V CDR1 and CDR2: MNHEY, SVGAGI. Trimming at V came to 5 bases and at J to 2 bases, leaving 3 bases not matched to a gene. The CDR3 region has the DNA TGTGCCAGCAGTAAAGCGGGACCCTACAATGAGCAGTTCTTC. It translates to CASSKAGPYNEQFF.

The J gene is TRBJ2-3, the V gene TRBV9; D unresolved. There are 12 residues in the CDR3. V lost 3 bases and J lost 2, with 4 bases in between. The germline gives CDR1 SGDLS, CDR2 YYNGEE. The CDR3 loop is CASSENTDTQYF. The DNA for the CDR3 is TGTGCCAGCAGCGAAAACACAGATACGCAGTATTTT.

The chain links TRBV7-2 to TRBJ2-3, with D perhaps matching TRBD1 (5 bases). This CDR3 comprises 14 residues. Trimming left V 3 bases short and J 2 bases short, with 9 bases between. Germline CDR1 and CDR2: SGHTA and FQGNSA. The CDR3 loop reads CASSFQDTTDTQYF. Written as DNA, the CDR3 is TGTGCCAGCAGCTTCCAGGACACCACAGATACGCAGTATTTT.

This chain links TRBV5-4 with TRBJ1-1; D gene uncertain. V shed 4 bases and J shed 1 base, with 8 bases lying between them. CDR3 length: 13 residues. Germline values: CDR1 SGHNT, CDR2 YYREEE (reference sequence). CDR3 protein: CASSPVPNTEAFF. CDR3 nucleotide sequence: TGTGCCAGCAGCCCCGTACCGAACACTGAAGCTTTCTTT. The full variable domain, completed using reference TRBV5-4 and TRBJ1-1, is ETGVTQSPTHLIKTRGQQVTLRCSSQSGHNTVSWYQQALGQGPQFIFQYYREEENGRGNFPPRFSGLQFPNYSSELNVNALELDDSALYLCASSPVPNTEAFFGQGTRLTVV.

The chain recombines TRBV2 with TRBJ2-1; D uncertain. CDR3 length: 14 amino acids. Per the germline V gene, CDR1 is SNHLY and CDR2 is FYNNEI. V dropped 6 bases and J dropped 0 bases, with 9 bases sitting between them. CDR3 DNA: TGTGCCAGCAGGGGCTACAGCTCCTACAATGAGCAGTTCTTC. Translated, it gives CASRGYSSYNEQFF.

The chain links TRBV29-1 to TRBJ2-1; tentatively, D is TRBD2 (5 bases). The CDR3 covers 14 residues. Looked up from germline, CDR1 is SQVTM and CDR2 is ANQGSEA. The V gene lost 5 bases and the J gene lost 8 bases, with 19 bases spanning the gap. DNA of the CDR3: TGCAGCGTTACATCGAGGTCGGAGGCGGATGAGCAGTTCTTC. It encodes CSVTSRSEADEQFF.

The chain joins TRBV5-1 to TRBJ1-5, with D uncertain. The CDR3 runs 13 residues. Germline V lookup: CDR1 SGHRS, CDR2 YFSETQ. The V and J ends lost 4 bases and 5 bases respectively, with 10 bases between them. CDR3 bases: TGCGCCAGCAGCCCCGGTTCGGATCAGCCCCAGCATTTT. Translated, it gives CASSPGSDQPQHF.

The genes are TRBV5-1 and TRBJ1-3; TRBD1 is a possible D gene (6 bases). Germline CDR1 SGHRS, CDR2 YFSETQ. Trimming removed 1 base at V and 2 bases at J, with 7 bases between. CDR3 length: 14 residues. The chain's CDR3 is CASSLTGTGNTIYF. CDR3 DNA sequence: TGCGCCAGCAGCTTGACAGGGACTGGAAACACCATATATTTT.

This chain connects TRBV6-1 to TRBJ1-2, with D possibly being TRBD1 (6 bases). This CDR3 spans 13 amino acids. V lost 5 bases, J lost 7 bases, and 14 bases lay in between. CDR1 and CDR2 from the germline V gene are MNHNS and SASEGT. In DNA, the CDR3 is TGTGCCAGCAGTCCGGGACACAGCTTTGGCTACACCTTC. It yields the protein CASSPGHSFGYTF.

J is TRBJ2-1 and V is TRBV11-3; 15 bases map to TRBD2. The CDR3 loop spans 20 amino acids. The ends lost 1 base at V and 6 bases at J; junction bases unmatched: 13. Germline V gene lookup returns CDR1 SGHNT and CDR2 YENEEA. CDR3 DNA: TGTGCCAGCAGCTTAGCCCGGACTAGCGGGAGGGCCGTCTCGATCAATGAGCAGTTCTTC. Its translation is CASSLARTSGRAVSINEQFF.

The chain employs TRBV27 and TRBJ2-7; a possible D gene is TRBD2 (5 bases). Trimming removed 6 bases from V and 7 bases from J, with 19 bases in between. The germline V gene has CDR1 MNHEY and CDR2 SMNVEV (reference sequence). CDR3 size: 14 residues. The CDR3 protein is CASRPIDSAGEQYF. CDR3 bases: TGTGCCAGCAGACCAATCGATAGCGCGGGTGAGCAGTACTTC.

This chain uses TRBV11-2 with TRBJ2-2; D might be TRBD2 (7 bases). This CDR3 is 16 amino acids long. The ends were cut back, 1 base at V and 7 bases at J, with 16 bases in the middle. The germline V gene encodes CDR1 SGHAT and CDR2 FQNNGV. DNA for the CDR3: TGTGCCAGCAGCTTAGCGGGGGGCGCGGCGGTCGGGGAGCTGTTTTTT. Protein sequence: CASSLAGGAAVGELFF. Combining the CDR3 with reference TRBV11-2 and TRBJ2-2 gives the whole variable domain EAGVAQSPRYKIIEKRQSVAFWCNPISGHATLYWYQQILGQGPKLLIQFQNNGVVDDSQLPKDRFSAERLKGVDSTLKIQPAKLEDSAVYLCASSLAGGAAVGELFFGEGSRLTVL.

The chain joins TRBV5-6 to TRBJ1-2, with D possibly being TRBD1 (5 bases). The CDR3 spans 14 residues. V lost 2 bases, J lost 6 bases, and 14 bases lay in between. Germline lookup yields CDR1 SGHDT and CDR2 YYEEEE. DNA for the CDR3: TGTGCCAGCAGCTTCTGGACACGGCCCCATGGCTACACCTTC. This translates into CASSFWTRPHGYTF.

This chain's CDR3 is CASSQGGHATNEKLFF. The CDR3 DNA follows: TGTGCCAGCAGCCAGGGAGGGCACGCAACTAATGAAAAACTGTTTTTT. The chain couples TRBV4-2 to TRBJ1-4; D call uncertain. CDR3 length: 16 amino acids. Trimming stripped 3 bases from V and 0 bases from J, with 11 bases between. CDR1 is LGHNA and CDR2 is YNFKEQ in the germline V gene.

J is TRBJ1-2 and V is TRBV6-5; D may be TRBD1 (5 bases). The CDR3 sequence is 14 residues long. V shed 8 bases and J shed 1 base, with 14 bases lying between them. CDR1 MNHEY and CDR2 SVGAGI come from the germline V gene. CDR3 region: CASARGAGNYGYTF. DNA of the CDR3: TGTGCCAGCGCTAGAGGGGCTGGTAACTATGGCTACACCTTC.

The chain carries TRBV10-3 and TRBJ2-7; D remains ambiguous. CDR3 size: 15 residues. V was shortened by 6 bases and J by 0 bases, with 15 bases between the two germline ends. Germline-derived CDR1 and CDR2 are ENHRY and SYGVKD. CDR3 amino acids: CAISASAGSSYEQYF. CDR3 nucleotide sequence: TGTGCCATCAGCGCTTCCGCAGGCTCCTCCTACGAGCAGTACTTC.

The chain has TRBV2 and TRBJ1-5; D is uncertain. CDR3 size: 14 residues. Germline CDR1 is SNHLY and CDR2 is FYNNEI. V was pared by 4 bases and J by 5 bases, with 12 bases between. The CDR3: CASSGWASYQPQHF. DNA of the CDR3: TGTGCCAGCAGTGGTTGGGCTAGTTATCAGCCCCAGCATTTT. Supplemented by reference TRBV2 and TRBJ1-5, the full variable domain reads EPEVTQTPSHQVTQMGQEVILRCVPISNHLYFYWYRQILGQKVEFLVSFYNNEISEKSEIFDDQFSVERPDGSNFTLKIRSTKLEDSAMYFCASSGWASYQPQHFGDGTRLSIL.

The chain combines TRBV9 with TRBJ2-1, with 12 nucleotides matching TRBD2. The CDR3 has 15 amino acids. Germline CDR1 SGDLS, CDR2 YYNGEE. V lost 3 bases and J lost 8; bases outside the gene matches: 6. The CDR3 DNA sequence: TGTGCCAGCAGCGCCCGGACTAGCGGGATCGATGAGCAGTTCTTC. It encodes CASSARTSGIDEQFF.

A single count supports this clone. V usage is TRBV20-1 and J usage is TRBJ1-4; 8 nucleotides agree with TRBD1. CDR1 is DFQATT and CDR2 is SNEGSKA in the germline V gene (reference sequence). Losses at the gene ends were 4 bases for V and 10 bases for J; bases not matched to a gene: 2. The CDR3 is made up of 11 amino acids. CDR3 nucleotide sequence: TGCAGTGCTAACAGGGGGGGAAAACTGTTTTTT. It is translated as CSANRGGKLFF.

This chain uses TRBV5-1 with TRBJ2-1, with TRBD2 matching 11 bases. The CDR3 consists of 16 residues. Germline V gives CDR1 SGHRS, CDR2 YFSETQ. With 4 bases clipped from V and 8 bases from J, the junction kept 11 bases outside the gene matches. The CDR3 protein is CASSISGTSGAYEQFF. The CDR3 DNA is TGCGCCAGCAGCATTTCCGGGACTAGCGGTGCCTATGAGCAGTTCTTC.

The chain joins TRBV18 to TRBJ1-2; D might be TRBD1 (5 bases). CDR1 KGHSH and CDR2 LQKENI come from the germline V gene. Trimming shortened V by 6 bases and J by 8 bases, and 16 bases separated the two germline ends. This CDR3 has 13 amino acids. CDR3 amino acids: CASSPGRESGYTF. The CDR3 nucleotides read TGTGCCAGCTCCCCGGGACGGGAGTCCGGCTACACCTTC.

The chain is built from TRBV15 and TRBJ1-1; possibly TRBD1 for D (5 bases). With 3 bases removed from V and 0 bases from J, the gap between germline ends came to 11 bases. The germline V gene has CDR1 LNHNV and CDR2 YYDKDF (reference sequence). The CDR3 length is 15 residues. The CDR3 DNA reads as TGTGCCACCAGCAGGGGGGAGTCCCTGAACACTGAAGCTTTCTTT. This sequence encodes CATSRGESLNTEAFF. The variable domain in full, completed from reference TRBV15 and TRBJ1-1, reads DAMVIQNPRYQVTQFGKPVTLSCSQTLNHNVMYWYQQKSSQAPKLLFHYYDKDFNNEADTPDNFQSRRPNTSFCFLDIRSPGLGDTAMYLCATSRGESLNTEAFFGQGTRLTVV.

J is TRBJ1-2 and V is TRBV10-3, with D maybe TRBD1 (5 bases). The germline gives CDR1 ENHRY, CDR2 SYGVKD. The CDR3 is made up of 13 amino acids. With 6 bases removed from V and 4 bases from J, the gap between germline ends came to 12 bases. The CDR3 spells CAISEAGFYGYTF. The CDR3 DNA reads as TGTGCCATCAGCGAAGCAGGGTTCTATGGCTACACCTTC.

The genes are TRBV2 and TRBJ2-7; 14 bases fit TRBD2. CDR3 length: 15 amino acids. The germline CDR1 and CDR2 sequences are SNHLY and FYNNEI. Trimming took 5 bases from V and 6 from J; bases not matched to a gene: 6. CDR3 amino acids: CASSLRLAGGGEQYF. In DNA, the CDR3 is TGTGCCAGCAGTCTTCGACTAGCGGGAGGGGGCGAGCAGTACTTC.

The J gene is TRBJ1-1, the V gene TRBV14; D is possibly TRBD1 (6 bases). This CDR3 has 14 residues. Trimming left V 4 bases short and J 6 bases short, with 15 bases between. The germline gives CDR1 SGHDN, CDR2 FVKESK. The CDR3 loop reads CASSLTGLGAEAFF. CDR3 sequence (DNA): TGTGCCAGCAGCCTGACAGGCCTGGGGGCTGAAGCTTTCTTT.